One sample yielded the 8 T cell receptor beta chains listed below, sequenced in a study of CD8 T cells in Susac syndrome. Random hexamers served to reverse transcribe about 0.5 to 1 ug RNA. TCRdb re-derived calls from the immunoSEQ multiplex PCR reads in MiXCR, one entry per CDR3 protein. Of more than 70,000 distinct CDR3 sequences in the sample, 75% to 95% are singletons; the top ten hold under 0.6%. The material sequenced was CD8+ T cells from PBMCs. Receptors were obtained from a human donor with multiple sclerosis.

This chain connects TRBV7-6 to TRBJ2-1, with D tentatively TRBD1 (5 bases). In germline, CDR1 is SGHVS, CDR2 FNYEAQ. Trimming pared 0 bases from V and 11 bases from J, leaving 11 bases between. This CDR3 contains 13 residues. The CDR3 spells CASSLAVQGKQFF. The CDR3 DNA sequence: TGTGCCAGCAGCTTAGCTGTTCAGGGAAAGCAGTTCTTC.

The V and J genes are TRBV19 and TRBJ2-1; D is perhaps TRBD2 (5 bases). The CDR3 is 16 amino acids. CDR1 is LNHDA and CDR2 is SQIVND in the germline V gene (reference sequence). V was clipped by 1 base and J by 1 base, with 11 bases between them. CDR3 nucleotide sequence: TGTGCCAGTAGTATAGTCTCGGGATGGTCCTACAATGAGCAGTTCTTC. It is translated as CASSIVSGWSYNEQFF.

The rearrangement joins TRBV6-6 to TRBJ2-1; D possibly corresponds to TRBD1 (5 bases). V lost 5 bases, J lost 1 base, and 12 bases lay in between. This CDR3 is 15 amino acids long. Germline CDR1 is MNHNY and CDR2 is SVGAGI (reference sequence). The CDR3 nucleotides are TGTGCCAGCAGTGGCGCAGGGATTTCCTACAATGAGCAGTTCTTC. Its protein product is CASSGAGISYNEQFF.

This clonotype was counted a single time. The chain has TRBV12-3 or TRBV12-4 and TRBJ2-1; 7 nucleotides align to TRBD2. Trimming removed 4 bases from V and 1 base from J; junction bases left unmatched: 1. The CDR3 extends over 14 amino acids. CDR3 bases: TGTGCCAGCAGTTGGGGGGGTTCCTACAATGAGCAGTTCTTC. It yields the protein CASSWGGSYNEQFF.

The V call is TRBV6-7, the J call TRBJ2-7, with D possibly being TRBD2 (5 bases). TRBV6-7 is labeled an ORF, and its function is uncertain. The CDR3 length is 16 residues. V was cut by 6 bases and J by 0 bases, with 18 bases left in between. The DNA for the CDR3 is TGTGCCAGCAGCCCCGGTGGGGAGCCGATCTCCTACGAGCAGTACTTC. This encodes CASSPGGEPISYEQYF.

V is TRBV5-6 and J is TRBJ2-1; maybe TRBD2 (5 bases). The V gene's germline CDR1 is SGHDT and CDR2 YYEEEE. This CDR3 spans 15 amino acids. Trimming took 0 bases from V and 4 from J, leaving 11 bases between them. The CDR3 reads CASSLDLAGYNEQFF. The CDR3 DNA reads as TGTGCCAGCAGCTTGGATCTCGCGGGTTACAATGAGCAGTTCTTC.

This chain joins TRBV9 and TRBJ2-7, with D perhaps given as TRBD1 or TRBD2 (5 bases each). The V end lost 0 bases, the J end lost 0 bases, and 10 bases lay between the germline ends. Germline CDR1 and CDR2: SGDLS and YYNGEE. The CDR3 totals 15 residues. The CDR3 reads CASSVGGSLSYEQYF. The CDR3 DNA reads TGTGCCAGCAGCGTAGGGGGGAGTCTCTCCTACGAGCAGTACTTC. Variable domain in full (rest from reference TRBV9 and TRBJ2-7): DSGVTQTPKHLITATGQRVTLRCSPRSGDLSVYWYQQSLDQGLQFLIQYYNGEERAKGNILERFSAQQFPDLHSELNLSSLELGDSALYFCASSVGGSLSYEQYFGPGTRLTVT.

The chain is built from TRBV19 and TRBJ1-5, with D unclear. The CDR3 spans 15 residues. Trimming shortened V by 3 bases and J by 7 bases, and 16 bases separated the two germline ends. CDR1 and CDR2 from the germline V gene are LNHDA and SQIVND (reference sequence). CDR3 DNA sequence: TGTGCCAGTAGTATGGATGCCGGGGTAGGCCAGCCCCAGCATTTT. This codes for CASSMDAGVGQPQHF.